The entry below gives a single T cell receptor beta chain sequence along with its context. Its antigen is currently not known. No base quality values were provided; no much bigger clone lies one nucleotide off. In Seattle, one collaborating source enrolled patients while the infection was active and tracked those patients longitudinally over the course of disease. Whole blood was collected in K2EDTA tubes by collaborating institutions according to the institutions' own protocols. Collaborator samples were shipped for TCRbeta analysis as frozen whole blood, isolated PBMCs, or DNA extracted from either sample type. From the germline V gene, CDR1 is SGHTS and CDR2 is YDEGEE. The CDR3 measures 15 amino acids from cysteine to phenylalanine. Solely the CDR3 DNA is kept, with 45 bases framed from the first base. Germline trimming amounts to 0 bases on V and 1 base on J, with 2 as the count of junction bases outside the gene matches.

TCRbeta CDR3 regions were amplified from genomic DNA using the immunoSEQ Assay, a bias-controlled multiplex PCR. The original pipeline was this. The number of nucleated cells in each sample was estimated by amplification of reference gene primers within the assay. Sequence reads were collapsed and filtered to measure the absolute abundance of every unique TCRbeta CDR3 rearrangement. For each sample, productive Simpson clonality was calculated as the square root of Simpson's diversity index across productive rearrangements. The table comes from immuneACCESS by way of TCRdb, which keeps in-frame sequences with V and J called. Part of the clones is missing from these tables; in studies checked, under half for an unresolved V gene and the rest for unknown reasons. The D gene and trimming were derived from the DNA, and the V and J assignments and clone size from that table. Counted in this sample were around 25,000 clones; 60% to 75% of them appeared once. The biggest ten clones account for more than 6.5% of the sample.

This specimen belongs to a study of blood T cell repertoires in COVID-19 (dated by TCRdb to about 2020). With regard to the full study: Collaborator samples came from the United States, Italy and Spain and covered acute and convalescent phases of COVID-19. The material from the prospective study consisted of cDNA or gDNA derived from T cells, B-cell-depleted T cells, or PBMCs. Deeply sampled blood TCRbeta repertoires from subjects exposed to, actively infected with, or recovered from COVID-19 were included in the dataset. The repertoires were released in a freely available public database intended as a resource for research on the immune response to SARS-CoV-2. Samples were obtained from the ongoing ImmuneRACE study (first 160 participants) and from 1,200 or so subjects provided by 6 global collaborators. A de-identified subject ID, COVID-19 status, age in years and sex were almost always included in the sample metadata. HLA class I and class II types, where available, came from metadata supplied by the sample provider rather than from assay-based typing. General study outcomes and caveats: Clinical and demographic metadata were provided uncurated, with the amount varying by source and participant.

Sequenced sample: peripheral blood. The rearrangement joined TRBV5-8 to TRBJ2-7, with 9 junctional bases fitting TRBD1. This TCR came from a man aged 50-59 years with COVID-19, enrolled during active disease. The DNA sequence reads TGTGCCAGCAGCTTGGGGGACAGGGCATCCTACGAGCAGTACTTC. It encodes CASSLGDRASYEQYF.